Reported below is one TCR beta chain. The data were taken from a study of blood T cell repertoires in COVID-19. Study details: Both acute and convalescent COVID-19 samples were obtained from the United States, Italy and Spain. T cells, B-cell-depleted T cells, or PBMCs supplied cDNA or gDNA.

The CDR3 is 14 residues long. The assay was immunoSEQ multiplex PCR, and TCRdb's table has in-frame clones only and misses some. The data contain a few hundred thousand clones, roughly 90% of them singletons. The sample comprised PBMCs or T cells enriched from blood (not recorded which). This rearrangement joins TRBV21-1 to TRBJ1-5. TRBV21-1 is a recognized pseudogene. The sequence came from a man in his late teens or twenties with acute COVID-19. In nucleotides, the CDR3 is TGTGCCAGCAGCAAAGTCTACCACGATCAGCCCCAGCATTTT. Its translation is CASSKVYHDQPQHF.